Presented here are 32 T cell receptor beta chains from one specimen sequenced in a study of PD-L1 blockade in urothelial cancer (dated by TCRdb to 2015 to 2018). Library preparation employed the immunoSEQ multiplex PCR assay. TCRdb took this table from immuneACCESS and kept in-frame rearrangements with V and J called. Such tables lack part of the clones; where checked against another copy, unresolved V genes explain under half of the gap, and the rest is unexplained. Here the sample has 70,000 to 90,000 clones; more than 70% occur a single time. The top ten clonotypes cover around 15% of the sample. The time point label of this sample denotes: pretreatment peripheral blood. The source was PBMCs, collected around atezolizumab (anti-PD-L1) treatment. These receptors were obtained from a man in his fifties or sixties with urothelial cancer.

The chain joins TRBV7-8 to TRBJ2-7; D possibly corresponds to TRBD2 (6 bases). The V gene lost 3 bases and the J gene lost 5 bases, with 17 bases spanning the gap. Germline CDR1 reads SGHVS; CDR2 reads FQNEAQ. The length of the CDR3 is 15 residues. CDR3 residues: CASSFGIGRDHEQYF. The CDR3 region has the DNA TGTGCCAGCAGCTTTGGTATCGGGCGGGACCACGAGCAGTACTTC.

The rearrangement uses TRBV28 and TRBJ1-4; 8 nucleotides agree with TRBD1. V trimming: 3 bases; J trimming: 7 bases; junction bases outside the gene matches: 7. This CDR3 region has 15 residues. Per germline, CDR1 MDHEN and CDR2 SYDVKM. CDR3 region: CASSFRTGRGEKLFF. CDR3 sequence (DNA): TGTGCCAGCAGTTTCCGGACAGGGCGCGGTGAAAAACTGTTTTTT.

The gene calls are TRBV9 and TRBJ2-2; D gene uncertain. From germline, CDR1 is SGDLS and CDR2 YYNGEE. The germline V and J ends were trimmed by 0 bases and 7 bases, with 7 bases remaining between them. The CDR3 contains 13 residues. CDR3 amino acids: CASSVVANGELFF. The CDR3 DNA sequence: TGTGCCAGCAGCGTAGTGGCAAACGGGGAGCTGTTTTTT.

The CDR3, as DNA: TGTGCCAGCAGCCAAGGGCCGTACGGGGTACAAGAGACCCAGTACTTC. Protein product: CASSQGPYGVQETQYF. The rearrangement links TRBV14 to TRBJ2-5, with D maybe TRBD2 (5 bases). V lost 1 base and J lost 2, with 14 bases in between. Per the germline V gene, CDR1 is SGHDN and CDR2 is FVKESK. The CDR3 spans 16 residues. Complete variable domain (other parts from reference TRBV14 and TRBJ2-5): EAGVTQFPSHSVIEKGQTVTLRCDPISGHDNLYWYRRVMGKEIKFLLHFVKESKQDESGMPNNRFLAERTGGTYSTLKVQPAELEDSGVYFCASSQGPYGVQETQYFGPGTRLLVL.

The rearrangement links TRBV28 to TRBJ2-1, with 13 nucleotides matching TRBD2. The CDR3 is 16 residues long. V dropped 2 bases and J dropped 9; count of bases not matched to a gene: 7. Germline CDR1 is MDHEN and CDR2 is SYDVKM. In DNA form, the CDR3 reads TGTGCCAGCAGTTTACGAACTAGCGGGAGGGCCTCTGAGCAGTTCTTC. Translated: CASSLRTSGRASEQFF.

V gene TRBV19 combines with J gene TRBJ2-1, with D perhaps TRBD2 (5 bases). Per the germline V gene, CDR1 is LNHDA and CDR2 is SQIVND (reference sequence). V was clipped by 6 bases and J by 5 bases, with 20 bases between them. This CDR3 comprises 16 residues. CDR3 nucleotide sequence: TGTGCCAGTAGGCACCCCGGGATGACCCCCCACAATGAGCAGTTCTTC. Translation: CASRHPGMTPHNEQFF.

The chain links TRBV6-1 to TRBJ1-2; 11 bases match TRBD1. V shed 6 bases and J 5 bases; nucleotides not matched to a gene: 8. Germline V lookup: CDR1 MNHNS, CDR2 SASEGT. This CDR3 has 15 residues. CDR3 in DNA: TGTGCCAGCAGGGACAGGGGGCGCCGCTCATATGGCTACACCTTC. Its protein product is CASRDRGRRSYGYTF.

This clone appeared once. The chain employs TRBV27 and TRBJ2-7; 10 nucleotides line up with TRBD1. Germline V CDR1 and CDR2: MNHEY, SMNVEV (reference sequence). The J segment lost 4 bases and the V segment lost 5 bases, leaving 20 bases of the junction unmatched. The length of the CDR3 is 19 residues. CDR3 sequence reads: CASSRLGQNDRGLYYEQYF. In DNA form, the CDR3 reads TGTGCCAGCAGTCGTTTGGGGCAGAACGACAGGGGGCTTTATTACGAGCAGTACTTC.

V is TRBV7-8 and J is TRBJ1-1, with 10 bases identical to TRBD1. J was trimmed by 4 bases and V by 1 base; bases with no gene match: 9. Germline V gene sequence: CDR1 SGHVS, CDR2 FQNEAQ. The CDR3 contains 17 residues. The DNA of the CDR3 is TGTGCCAGCAGCTTAGGGTACTGGGACAGGGGTGGCACTGAAGCTTTCTTT. Its protein product is CASSLGYWDRGGTEAFF.

The rearrangement joins TRBV28 to TRBJ2-1; TRBD1 agrees at 10 bases. CDR3 length equals 15 residues. The V gene end was trimmed by 2 bases and the J gene end by 4 bases; junction bases not matched to a gene: 2. From germline, CDR1 is MDHEN and CDR2 SYDVKM. CDR3 nucleotides: TGTGCCAGCAGTTTAAGGGGACAGGGGTACAATGAGCAGTTCTTC. Protein product: CASSLRGQGYNEQFF.

The rearrangement joins TRBV5-8 to TRBJ1-1; 9 positions match TRBD1. The V segment lost 3 bases and the J segment 4 bases; nucleotides outside the gene matches: 1. Looked up from germline, CDR1 is SGHTS and CDR2 is YDEGEE. This CDR3 contains 13 residues. The CDR3 here is CASSWDRVTEAFF. CDR3 DNA sequence: TGTGCCAGCAGCTGGGACAGGGTCACTGAAGCTTTCTTT.

CDR3 sequence (DNA): TGCAGCGTTCTAACCTCTCAAGATCAGCCCCAGCATTTT. It yields the protein CSVLTSQDQPQHF. The rearrangement joins TRBV29-1 to TRBJ1-5; D remains unclear. The length of the CDR3 is 13 residues. Germline loops: CDR1 SQVTM, CDR2 ANQGSEA. Trimming removed 5 bases at V and 5 bases at J, with 13 bases between.

V is TRBV6-5 and J is TRBJ1-2; D not certain. The V end lost 5 bases, the J end lost 2 bases, and 12 bases lay between the germline ends. Germline CDR1 and CDR2: MNHEY and SVGAGI. This CDR3 spans 14 amino acids. The chain's CDR3 is CASSVVGGNYGYTF. The CDR3 bases are TGTGCCAGCAGTGTAGTAGGAGGCAACTATGGCTACACCTTC.

V and J are TRBV6-1 and TRBJ2-7, with 12 bases aligning to TRBD1. Losses at the gene ends were 6 bases for V and 3 bases for J; bases not matched to a gene: 3. The V gene's germline CDR1 is MNHNS and CDR2 SASEGT. The CDR3 length is 14 residues. The CDR3 spells CASRGQGAGYEQYF. In DNA, the CDR3 is TGTGCCAGCAGGGGACAGGGGGCTGGCTACGAGCAGTACTTC.

V and J are TRBV7-9 and TRBJ1-2; no definite D call. The germline V and J ends were trimmed by 5 bases and 5 bases, with 12 bases remaining between them. The CDR3 loop spans 13 amino acids. The germline CDR1 and CDR2 sequences are SEHNR and FQNEAQ (reference sequence). The CDR3 DNA reads as TGTGCCAGCAGCGCAGCCCCGGGATATGGCTACACCTTC. Its protein is CASSAAPGYGYTF.

The chain uses TRBV12-5 and TRBJ1-2; D uncertain. Germline assignment: CDR1 LGHNT and CDR2 FRNRAP. This CDR3 spans 12 amino acids. V was cut by 6 bases and J by 6 bases, with 11 bases left in between. CDR3 region: CASGREGHGYTF. The CDR3 region has the DNA TGTGCTAGTGGGAGGGAGGGTCATGGCTACACCTTC.

CDR3 coding DNA: TGTGCCAGTAGTATCCCCGACAGGGGCTGCTACGAGCAGTACTTC. Encoded protein: CASSIPDRGCYEQYF. This sequence joins TRBV19 and TRBJ2-7, with 8 nucleotides matching TRBD1. Trimming cost V 3 bases and J 3 bases; bases outside gene matches: 7. This CDR3 is 15 amino acids long. Germline V gives CDR1 LNHDA, CDR2 SQIVND (reference sequence).

The chain links TRBV10-3 to TRBJ1-6; 7 nucleotides match TRBD1. This CDR3 contains 16 residues. The V segment lost 3 bases and the J segment 5 bases; nucleotides outside the gene matches: 7. In germline, CDR1 is ENHRY, CDR2 SYGVKD. CDR3 amino acids: CAISDGSGTDNSPLHF. The CDR3 region has the DNA TGTGCCATCAGTGACGGATCCGGGACAGATAATTCACCCCTCCACTTT.

The table lists this clone with a count of one. The chain joins TRBV4-1 to TRBJ2-7; weak D call: TRBD2 (5 bases). The CDR3 runs to 15 residues. V was pared by 1 base and J by 5 bases, with 15 bases between. CDR1 and CDR2 (germline): MGHRA, YSYEKL. CDR3 coding DNA: TGCGCCAGCAGCCAAGCCGGCGGGCGTGGGGACGAGCAGTACTTC. Translation gives CASSQAGGRGDEQYF.

The chain is built from TRBV7-6 and TRBJ2-2, with TRBD1 matching over 10 bases. The CDR3 runs to 17 residues. Germline-derived CDR1 and CDR2 are SGHVS and FNYEAQ. V trimming: 1 base; J trimming: 4 bases; junction bases outside the gene matches: 6. The CDR3 coding sequence is TGTGCCAGCAGCTTAGTCCGTGGACAGGGGGTCACCGGGGAGCTGTTTTTT. The encoded protein is CASSLVRGQGVTGELFF. Variable domain in full (rest from reference TRBV7-6 and TRBJ2-2): GAGVSQSPRYKVTKRGQDVALRCDPISGHVSLYWYRQALGQGPEFLTYFNYEAQQDKSGLPNDRFSAERPEGSISTLTIQRTEQRDSAMYRCASSLVRGQGVTGELFFGEGSRLTVL.

This chain uses TRBV9 with TRBJ2-7, with 7 positions matching TRBD1. The germline V gene encodes CDR1 SGDLS and CDR2 YYNGEE. The CDR3 covers 15 residues. V was clipped by 4 bases and J by 2 bases; unmatched bases: 9. CDR3 in DNA: TGTGCCAGCAGCCCACTGTCCAGGGGGACCTACGAGCAGTACTTC. This codes for CASSPLSRGTYEQYF. The full variable domain, with the rest looked up from reference TRBV9 and TRBJ2-7, is DSGVTQTPKHLITATGQRVTLRCSPRSGDLSVYWYQQSLDQGLQFLIQYYNGEERAKGNILERFSAQQFPDLHSELNLSSLELGDSALYFCASSPLSRGTYEQYFGPGTRLTVT.

The chain carries TRBV6-1 and TRBJ2-1; D remains unclear. Germline V gene lookup returns CDR1 MNHNS and CDR2 SASEGT. The CDR3 extends over 12 amino acids. The ends were cut back, 4 bases at V and 13 bases at J, with 14 bases in the middle. The CDR3 here is CASSAMESIQFF. CDR3 nucleotides: TGTGCCAGCAGTGCTATGGAGTCGATCCAGTTCTTC.

This clone was picked up one time. The V gene is TRBV28, the J gene TRBJ2-1, with a tentative D call TRBD2 (5 bases). Trimming pared 5 bases from V and 6 bases from J, leaving 8 bases between. CDR1 is MDHEN and CDR2 is SYDVKM in the germline V gene. The CDR3 runs 12 residues. CDR3 DNA: TGTGCCAGCAGTCGGACTCCCAATGAGCAGTTCTTC. It is translated as CASSRTPNEQFF.

The chain uses TRBV6-6 and TRBJ2-1; possibly TRBD2 for D (6 bases). CDR3 size: 15 residues. V was shortened by 7 bases and J by 0 bases, with 13 bases between the two germline ends. Per the germline V gene, CDR1 is MNHNY and CDR2 is SVGAGI (reference sequence). The CDR3 sequence: CASTGGGSSYNEQFF. CDR3 in DNA: TGTGCCAGCACGGGCGGAGGGAGCTCCTACAATGAGCAGTTCTTC.

The CDR3 nucleotides read TGTGCCAGCAGTCCGGGGAGAAACAATCAGCCCCAGCATTTT. Translated, it gives CASSPGRNNQPQHF. The chain is built from TRBV6-5 and TRBJ1-5; no firm D call. Trimming stripped 5 bases from V and 3 bases from J, with 11 bases between. Looked up from germline, CDR1 is MNHEY and CDR2 is SVGAGI. The CDR3 extends over 14 amino acids.

This chain uses TRBV4-3 with TRBJ2-3, with a weak D call TRBD2 (5 bases). In germline, CDR1 is LGHNA, CDR2 YSLEER. Trimming cost V 1 base and J 2 bases, with 10 bases left between them. The CDR3 contains 15 residues. The CDR3 DNA reads TGCGCCAGCAGCCAAGGGGCGGGCCACACAGATACGCAGTATTTT. It yields the protein CASSQGAGHTDTQYF.

The chain combines TRBV7-2 with TRBJ2-3, with D possibly TRBD2 on 5 matching bases. The germline CDR1 and CDR2 sequences are SGHTA and FQGNSA. V lost 1 base to trimming and J lost 5 bases, with 10 bases between them. The CDR3 totals 14 residues. CDR3 DNA: TGTGCCAGCAGCTTAGAGCTAGCAGTAGATACGCAGTATTTT. Amino acids: CASSLELAVDTQYF.

The rearrangement joins TRBV11-3 to TRBJ1-1; D ambiguous. This CDR3 has 13 residues. The V and J ends lost 5 bases and 1 base respectively, with 8 bases between them. Germline assignment: CDR1 SGHNT and CDR2 YENEEA. In DNA, the CDR3 is TGTGCCAGCAGCACTCAGCGGAACACTGAAGCTTTCTTT. Protein: CASSTQRNTEAFF.

This chain connects TRBV11-2 to TRBJ2-5; TRBD1 might be the D (5 bases). The CDR3 runs 14 residues. Germline V gene sequence: CDR1 SGHAT, CDR2 FQNNGV. Trimming shortened V by 6 bases and J by 7 bases, and 18 bases separated the two germline ends. Here the CDR3 DNA reads TGTGCCAGCAGACAAATGACAGCCCTGGGGACCCAGTACTTC. Encoded protein: CASRQMTALGTQYF.

This clone was counted once. V gene TRBV5-1 combines with J gene TRBJ1-1; possibly TRBD1 for D (5 bases). The germline CDR1 and CDR2 sequences are SGHRS and YFSETQ. This CDR3 contains 14 residues. Trimming left V 4 bases short and J 1 base short, with 11 bases between. CDR3 in amino acids: CASSRQLTNTEAFF. For the CDR3, the DNA is TGCGCCAGCAGCCGACAGTTAACGAACACTGAAGCTTTCTTT.

The chain uses TRBV18 and TRBJ2-2; 13 nucleotides match TRBD2. Germline values: CDR1 KGHSH, CDR2 LQKENI. Trimming took 7 bases from V and 1 from J; bases not matched to a gene: 6. The CDR3 is made up of 17 amino acids. DNA for the CDR3: TGTGCCAGCTGCGTGGGACTAGCGGGGCAGAACACCGGGGAGCTGTTTTTT. The encoded protein is CASCVGLAGQNTGELFF.

CDR3 amino acids: CASSLLGQSTDTQYF. The CDR3 region has the DNA TGTGCCAGCAGTTTATTAGGACAAAGCACAGATACGCAGTATTTT. This rearrangement joins TRBV28 to TRBJ2-3, with D perhaps matching TRBD1 (5 bases). This CDR3 has 15 residues. Trimming removed 1 base at V and 0 bases at J, with 8 bases between. CDR1 MDHEN and CDR2 SYDVKM come from the germline V gene.